This T cell receptor beta chain comes out of a study of neurological immune-mediated disorders. Regarding the study as a whole: While HTLV-1-associated myelopathy showed the greatest TCR clonal expansion, multiple sclerosis showed the least, falling below healthy controls.

For the unsorted libraries, 2 million PBMCs stored at -80 C served as input. MiXCR, run by TCRdb on the 5' RACE reads, gives a single entry per CDR3 protein. Of approximately 46,000 distinct CDR3 sequences listed, under 3.5% were seen once; the top ten hold over 13%. This clonotype occurred many times. Its antigen is not known. There are 14 residues in the CDR3. The junction had 4 bases not matched to a gene; V was cut back by 6 bases and J by 4 bases. CDR1 and CDR2 (germline): MNHEY, SVGAGI. V usage is TRBV6-5 and J usage is TRBJ2-3; TRBD2 agrees at 10 bases. Sequencing was carried out using PBMCs. The clonotype originates from a woman aged 50 to 65 with multiple sclerosis. The CDR3 here is CASRQRGGADTQYF. The DNA for the CDR3 is TGTGCCAGCAGACAGCGGGGGGGCGCAGATACGCAGTATTTT.